The present T cell receptor (beta chain) was sequenced within a study of a mutant IDH1 vaccine in newly diagnosed glioma. Turning to this clone: Its antigen is unknown.

Profiled with immunoSEQ multiplex PCR; TCRdb holds only in-frame clones, not every one. The sample has tens of thousands of clones, around 81% seen once. The time point here: week 23, last vaccination. Each dose of the vaccine consisted of 300 ug of mutant IDH1 20-mer peptide, with topical imiquimod. The sequences come from PBMCs, collected from a glioma patient whose treatment included an IDH1 peptide vaccine. The TCR was taken from a middle-aged woman with glioma. Some clones in this sample may be carry-over from other donors' samples.

The CDR3 protein is CASSGTGPTGELFF. The CDR3 DNA follows: TGTGCCAGCAGCGGGACAGGGCCCACCGGGGAGCTGTTTTTT. The chain links TRBV25-1 to TRBJ2-2; 9 bases are shared with TRBD1. Trimming at V came to 6 bases and at J to 4 bases, leaving 3 bases not matched to a gene. Germline V lookup: CDR1 MGHDK, CDR2 SYGVNS. CDR3 length: 14 amino acids.